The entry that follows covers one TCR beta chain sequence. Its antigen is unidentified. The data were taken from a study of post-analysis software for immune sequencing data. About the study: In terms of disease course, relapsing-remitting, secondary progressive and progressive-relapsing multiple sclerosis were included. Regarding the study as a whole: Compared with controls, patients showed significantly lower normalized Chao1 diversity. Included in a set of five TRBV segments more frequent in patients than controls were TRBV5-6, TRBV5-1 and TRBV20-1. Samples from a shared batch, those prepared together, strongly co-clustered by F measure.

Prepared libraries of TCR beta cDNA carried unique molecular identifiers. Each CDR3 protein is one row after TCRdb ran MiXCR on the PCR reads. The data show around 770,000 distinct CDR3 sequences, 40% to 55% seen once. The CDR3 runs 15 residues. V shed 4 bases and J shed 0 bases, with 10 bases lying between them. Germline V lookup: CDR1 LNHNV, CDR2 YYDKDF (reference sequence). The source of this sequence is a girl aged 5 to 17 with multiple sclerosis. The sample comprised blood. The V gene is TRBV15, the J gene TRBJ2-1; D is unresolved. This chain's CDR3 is CATSTAHSSYNEQFF. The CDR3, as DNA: TGTGCCACCAGCACCGCACATAGCTCCTACAATGAGCAGTTCTTC.